Below, 25 T cell receptor beta chains from the same sample are listed, as sequenced in a study of T cells in Graves' hyperthyroidism and ophthalmopathy. Amplified regions were TCR beta CDR3 sequences from RNA transcripts. First-round RT-PCR with HTBI primers amplified the TCR CDR3 region. TCRdb analysed the multiplex PCR reads with MiXCR anew, one entry per CDR3 protein. The sample records some 300,000 distinct CDR3 sequences, roughly a fifth being singletons. The sample was blood. These receptors originate from a man aged 50-59 years with Graves' ophthalmopathy.

This clonotype has ten or more counts. V gene TRBV30 combines with J gene TRBJ2-4; D unresolved. Germline V lookup: CDR1 GTSNPN, CDR2 SVGIG (reference sequence). V lost 3 bases to trimming and J lost 8 bases, with 8 bases between them. This CDR3 is built from 11 residues. In DNA, the CDR3 is TGTGCCTGGAGCGGAACCTACATTCAGTACTTC. Translation: CAWSGTYIQYF. The full variable domain, in which reference TRBV30 and TRBJ2-4 provide the parts outside the CDR3, is SQTIHQWPATLVQPVGSPLSLECTVEGTSNPNLYWYRQAAGRGLQLLFYSVGIGQISSEVPQNLSASRPQDRQFILSSKKLLLSDSGFYLCAWSGTYIQYFGAGTRLSVL.

This clonotype was seen more than once but under ten times. The chain links TRBV28 to TRBJ2-7; D unclear. Germline-derived CDR1 and CDR2 are MDHEN and SYDVKM. The CDR3 is 14 residues long. Trimming left V 4 bases short and J 3 bases short, with 13 bases between. CDR3 loop: CASSSPDTFYEQYF. The CDR3 DNA reads as TGTGCCAGCAGTTCCCCTGACACCTTCTACGAGCAGTACTTC.

This clonotype was detected ten times or more. This sequence joins TRBV5-1 and TRBJ2-1, with unresolved D. V was clipped by 4 bases and J by 4 bases, with 6 bases between them. This CDR3 contains 12 residues. The V gene's germline CDR1 is SGHRS and CDR2 YFSETQ. CDR3 DNA sequence: TGCGCCAGCAGCATCGGATACAATGAGCAGTTCTTC. This encodes CASSIGYNEQFF.

The chain uses TRBV5-1 and TRBJ1-2, with unresolved D. Trimming left V 0 bases short and J 2 bases short, with 11 bases between. This CDR3 has 15 residues. Per germline, CDR1 SGHRS and CDR2 YFSETQ. The CDR3 reads CASSLGRVANYGYTF. CDR3 nucleotide sequence: TGCGCCAGCAGCTTGGGGAGGGTTGCCAACTATGGCTACACCTTC.

This clonotype has just a few counts. The junction and the germline gene differ at one end; a read error may be behind it. The chain joins TRBV4-2 to TRBJ2-3, with D possibly being TRBD1 (5 bases). Per the germline V gene, CDR1 is LGHNA and CDR2 is YNFKEQ. The CDR3 is made up of 16 amino acids. The CDR3 loop is CASSQGHSDGTDTQYF. The CDR3 DNA follows: TGTGCTAGCAGCCAAGGACATTCAGATGGCACAGATACGCAGTATTTT.

This clonotype was seen repeatedly, ten times or more. The chain recombines TRBV18 with TRBJ2-7, with 9 bases lining up with TRBD1. The CDR3 consists of 15 residues. V shed 3 bases and J 3 bases; nucleotides not matched to a gene: 6. Germline CDR1 is KGHSH and CDR2 is LQKENI. CDR3: CASSPQGQGVYEQYF. CDR3 nucleotides: TGTGCCAGCTCACCCCAGGGACAGGGAGTCTACGAGCAGTACTTC.

This clonotype was detected a few times. V and J are TRBV15 and TRBJ2-7, with TRBD2 matching 7 bases. Germline V gene data show CDR1 as LNHNV and CDR2 as YYDKDF (reference sequence). The length of the CDR3 is 18 residues. V lost 2 bases, J lost 6 bases, and 19 bases stayed unmatched. Here the CDR3 DNA reads TGTGCCACCAGCAGACCTGGTCAAGGAAGAGGGAGGGCCCTCGAGCAGTACTTC. Its protein is CATSRPGQGRGRALEQYF.

The chain carries TRBV15 and TRBJ1-4, with D hard to call. Germline CDR1 and CDR2: LNHNV and YYDKDF (reference sequence). The CDR3 has 15 amino acids. Trimming left V 0 bases short and J 0 bases short, with 5 bases between. The CDR3 nucleotides are TGTGCCACCAGCAGAGACCGGGCAACTAATGAAAAACTGTTTTTT. This gives the protein CATSRDRATNEKLFF.

V and J are TRBV12-3 or TRBV12-4 and TRBJ2-1, with 10 bases identical to TRBD2. Unmatched junction bases numbered 3, after V lost 6 bases and J lost 10 bases. This CDR3 contains 12 residues. The CDR3 bases are TGTGCCAGCAGCCCGGGACTAGCGGAGCAGTTCTTC. Its translation is CASSPGLAEQFF.

V and J are TRBV12-3 or TRBV12-4 and TRBJ2-7; D is possibly TRBD1 or TRBD2 (5 bases each). CDR3 size: 14 residues. Trimming removed 5 bases from V and 3 bases from J, with 14 bases in between. In DNA form, the CDR3 reads TGTGCCAGCAGTCCGAGGGACGGTCACTACGAGCAGTACTTC. Amino acids: CASSPRDGHYEQYF.

This clonotype was recorded at least ten times. The rearrangement uses TRBV11-2 and TRBJ2-1; D not certain. The CDR3 spans 14 residues. The V end was cut by 3 bases, the J end by 7 bases, with 13 bases between. Germline V gene data show CDR1 as SGHAT and CDR2 as FQNNGV. The DNA of the CDR3 is TGTGCCAGCAGCTTGTACCCCACAAATAATGAGCAGTTCTTC. Protein product: CASSLYPTNNEQFF.

The rearrangement links TRBV11-2 to TRBJ1-2; D gene uncertain. CDR1 SGHAT and CDR2 FQNNGV come from the germline V gene. The V and J ends lost 0 bases and 8 bases respectively, with 13 bases between them. The CDR3 consists of 14 residues. The CDR3 is CASSLDKTTRGYTF. In DNA form, the CDR3 reads TGTGCCAGCAGCTTAGACAAGACAACGCGGGGCTACACCTTC.

V usage is TRBV12-5 and J usage is TRBJ2-7; D not resolved. Germline V gives CDR1 LGHNT, CDR2 FRNRAP. This CDR3 contains 15 residues. V was trimmed by 5 bases and J by 3 bases, leaving 17 bases between them. Here the CDR3 DNA reads TGTGCTAGTGGTATAGAGGCGCTTCACTACTACGAGCAGTACTTC. It yields the protein CASGIEALHYYEQYF. The complete variable domain, with remaining parts taken from reference TRBV12-5 and TRBJ2-7, reads DARVTQTPRHKVTEMGQEVTMRCQPILGHNTVFWYRQTMMQGLELLAYFRNRAPLDDSGMPKDRFSAEMPDATLATLKIQPSEPRDSAVYFCASGIEALHYYEQYFGPGTRLTVT.

This clonotype was seen ten or more times. The chain carries TRBV7-3 and TRBJ2-1; D gene uncertain. Trimming took off 3 bases at V and 6 bases at J, with 9 bases between the two ends. Germline V CDR1 and CDR2: SGHTA, FQGTGA. CDR3 length: 13 amino acids. CDR3 amino acids: CASSFAGPNEQFF. The CDR3 coding sequence is TGTGCCAGCAGCTTCGCAGGTCCCAATGAGCAGTTCTTC.

V is TRBV9 and J is TRBJ1-2, with 9 bases identical to TRBD1. CDR1 and CDR2 from the germline V gene are SGDLS and YYNGEE. The ends lost 5 bases at V and 4 bases at J; junction bases unmatched: 3. The CDR3 spans 13 residues. The CDR3 nucleotides read TGTGCCAGCAGTGCACAGGGGGCCTATGGCTACACCTTC. This sequence encodes CASSAQGAYGYTF.

A word on this clonotype: A clone one base away is much larger, so this may be a read error. The rearrangement joins TRBV18 to TRBJ2-6, with D possibly TRBD1 on 5 matching bases. This CDR3 region has 17 residues. Germline V gene lookup returns CDR1 KGHSH and CDR2 LQKENI. The CDR3: CASSPLFRPSGADVLTF. CDR3 DNA: TGTGCCAGCTCACCGCTATTTCGTCCCTCTGGGGCCGACGTCCTGACTTTC.

This clonotype was seen ten or more times. The rearrangement joins TRBV18 to TRBJ2-7; 9 nucleotides align to TRBD1. J lost 7 bases, V lost 5 bases, and 9 bases had no gene match. Germline V gives CDR1 KGHSH, CDR2 LQKENI. The CDR3 consists of 14 residues. As DNA, the CDR3 is TGTGCCAGCTCAAGGGACAGGGCCCTAGGGGAGCAGTACTTC. Translating gives CASSRDRALGEQYF.

This clonotype was counted between two and nine times. V and J are TRBV12-3 or TRBV12-4 and TRBJ1-2; D gene unclear. The CDR3 covers 14 residues. The V and J ends lost 5 bases and 4 bases respectively, with 14 bases between them. CDR3 region: CASSITTKGYGYTF. Here the CDR3 DNA reads TGTGCCAGCAGTATCACTACGAAGGGCTATGGCTACACCTTC.

This clonotype has a handful of counts. CDR3: CASSAGLAGVFEQYF. CDR3 in DNA: TGTGCCAGCAGCGCGGGACTAGCGGGAGTGTTCGAGCAGTACTTC. The chain has TRBV7-2 and TRBJ2-7; 14 bases are shared with TRBD2. The J segment lost 6 bases and the V segment lost 5 bases, leaving 6 bases of the junction unmatched. The CDR3 sequence is 15 residues long. The germline V gene encodes CDR1 SGHTA and CDR2 FQGNSA. The whole variable domain, filled in from reference TRBV7-2 and TRBJ2-7, reads GAGVSQSPSNKVTEKGKDVELRCDPISGHTALYWYRQSLGQGLEFLIYFQGNSAPDKSGLPSDRFSAERTGGSVSTLTIQRTQQEDSAVYLCASSAGLAGVFEQYFGPGTRLTVT.

This clonotype was recorded at least ten times. This sequence joins TRBV27 and TRBJ1-4; 9 bases line up with TRBD1. Germline CDR1 MNHEY, CDR2 SMNVEV (reference sequence). Trimming took 5 bases from V and 4 from J; bases not matched to a gene: 2. The CDR3 is 14 amino acids. DNA of the CDR3: TGTGCCAGCAGTGAGGACAGGGGTAATGAAAAACTGTTTTTT. It encodes CASSEDRGNEKLFF.

This clonotype appeared a few times. V usage is TRBV30 and J usage is TRBJ1-2; 7 nucleotides line up with TRBD1. This CDR3 spans 14 amino acids. Germline CDR1 is GTSNPN and CDR2 is SVGIG (reference sequence). Losses at the gene ends were 3 bases for V and 2 bases for J; bases not matched to a gene: 6. CDR3 region: CAWRRQGGNYGYTF. The CDR3 bases are TGTGCCTGGAGGAGGCAGGGGGGAAACTATGGCTACACCTTC.

The chain couples TRBV11-2 to TRBJ2-7; a possible D gene is TRBD2 (5 bases). This CDR3 region has 15 residues. V shed 5 bases and J shed 2 bases, with 16 bases lying between them. Per the germline V gene, CDR1 is SGHAT and CDR2 is FQNNGV. CDR3 nucleotides: TGTGCCAGCAGCCGGGTGGCTAGCTCCGCCTACGAGCAGTACTTC. Residues: CASSRVASSAYEQYF.

This clonotype was detected only a few times. The CDR3 protein is CAISDWDRGTDTQYF. CDR3 in DNA: TGTGCCATCAGTGATTGGGACAGGGGCACAGATACGCAGTATTTT. The rearrangement uses TRBV10-3 and TRBJ2-3; 9 nucleotides agree with TRBD1. This CDR3 is built from 15 residues. V lost 3 bases and J lost 1; bases outside the gene matches: 2. Germline V gene lookup returns CDR1 ENHRY and CDR2 SYGVKD.

Many counts were recorded for this clonotype. The chain employs TRBV5-1 and TRBJ2-3; 10 positions match TRBD1. This CDR3 contains 17 residues. The trim removed 2 bases at V and 0 bases at J, leaving 6 bases unmatched. Germline lookup yields CDR1 SGHRS and CDR2 YFSETQ. CDR3 nucleotides: TGCGCCAGCAGCTTCGGGACAGGGGACCGTAGCACAGATACGCAGTATTTT. Its protein is CASSFGTGDRSTDTQYF.

Ten or more counts support this clonotype. This sequence joins TRBV11-2 and TRBJ2-7; TRBD2 matches 8 bases. With 1 base clipped from V and 2 bases from J, the junction kept 10 bases outside the gene matches. This CDR3 has 17 amino acids. Germline-derived CDR1 and CDR2 are SGHAT and FQNNGV. The DNA for the CDR3 is TGTGCCAGCAGCTTAGTTATCGGGAGGGGAGGCGCCTACGAGCAGTACTTC. Its protein is CASSLVIGRGGAYEQYF.